Shown below are 16 T cell receptor beta chains from a single sample sequenced in a study of beta chain features in type 1 diabetes. Expressed TCRB transcripts were sequenced after all isolated RNA was converted to cDNA. TCRdb's table, derived via immunoSEQ multiplex PCR, lists solely in-frame clones and lacks some. Seen here are around 150,000 clones, 6% to 7.5% observed once, and the top ten hold around 1.5%. The sample taken for sequencing was central memory CD4+ T cells from blood. The source of these receptors is a woman in her 30s in good health.

The chain is built from TRBV7-3 and TRBJ2-2; 11 nucleotides line up with TRBD1. This CDR3 is built from 16 residues. CDR1 and CDR2 (germline): SGHTA, FQGTGA. V gave up 5 bases and J gave up 3 bases; unmatched junction bases: 5. In DNA form, the CDR3 reads TGTGCCAGCAGCCGATCGGGACAGGGGGACACCGGGGAGCTGTTTTTT. Residues: CASSRSGQGDTGELFF.

This clone has more than one count but fewer than ten. The rearrangement joins TRBV6-5 to TRBJ2-7; tentative D call: TRBD1 (5 bases). Germline V CDR1 and CDR2: MNHEY, SVGAGI. Trimming took off 11 bases at V and 4 bases at J, with 12 bases between the two ends. The CDR3 is 11 residues long. The CDR3 region is CAVRVQYEQYF. The CDR3, as DNA: TGTGCCGTCAGGGTTCAGTACGAGCAGTACTTC.

The chain combines TRBV4-2 with TRBJ2-1, with 8 nucleotides matching TRBD2. The CDR3 sequence is 15 residues long. Germline lookup yields CDR1 LGHNA and CDR2 YNFKEQ. With 4 bases clipped from V and 6 bases from J, the junction kept 8 bases outside the gene matches. CDR3 sequence (DNA): TGTGCCAGCAGCCCAAAAGCGGGAGCCGGCAATGAGCAGTTCTTC. Amino acid sequence: CASSPKAGAGNEQFF.

This clone was counted between two and nine times. The rearrangement uses TRBV11-1 and TRBJ2-5, with a weak D call TRBD2 (6 bases). Trimming left V 0 bases short and J 4 bases short, with 6 bases between. The CDR3 has 13 residues. Germline CDR1 and CDR2: SGHAT and FQDESV (reference sequence). The CDR3 DNA follows: TGTGCCAGCAGCTTAGCGCGGGGAGAGACCCAGTACTTC. Its protein product is CASSLARGETQYF.

This chain uses TRBV15 with TRBJ1-4; the match to TRBD1 covers 9 bases. The V gene's germline CDR1 is LNHNV and CDR2 YYDKDF (reference sequence). The CDR3 is made up of 18 amino acids. After removal of 7 bases from V and 4 bases from J, the junction contained 16 bases not matched to a gene. CDR3 coding DNA: TGTGCCACCACCCCGGGACAGGGAGTCGGTCGGATTAATGAAAAACTGTTTTTT. The encoded protein is CATTPGQGVGRINEKLFF.

The chain combines TRBV28 with TRBJ1-1; no clear D gene. The CDR3 sequence is 13 residues long. CDR1 is MDHEN and CDR2 is SYDVKM in the germline V gene. V was shortened by 7 bases and J by 4 bases, with 13 bases between the two germline ends. DNA of the CDR3: TGTGCCAGCACCCCTAGTCGGAGCACTGAAGCTTTCTTT. As protein: CASTPSRSTEAFF. Based on the CDR3 plus reference TRBV28 and TRBJ1-1, the full variable domain is DVKVTQSSRYLVKRTGEKVFLECVQDMDHENMFWYRQDPGLGLRLIYFSYDVKMKEKGDIPEGYSVSREKKERFSLILESASTNQTSMYLCASTPSRSTEAFFGQGTRLTVV.

This clone has a handful of counts. The gene calls are TRBV7-3 and TRBJ2-7; TRBD2 aligns across 12 bases. J was trimmed by 3 bases and V by 5 bases; bases with no gene match: 8. Germline values: CDR1 SGHTA, CDR2 FQGTGA. The CDR3 is 16 amino acids. The CDR3 reads CASSLQTSGSFYEQYF. Here the CDR3 DNA reads TGTGCCAGCAGCCTACAGACTAGCGGGAGTTTCTACGAGCAGTACTTC. The full variable domain, in which reference TRBV7-3 and TRBJ2-7 provide the parts outside the CDR3, is GAGVSQTPSNKVTEKGKYVELRCDPISGHTALYWYRQSLGQGPEFLIYFQGTGAADDSGLPNDRFFAVRPEGSVSTLKIQRTERGDSAVYLCASSLQTSGSFYEQYFGPGTRLTVT.

This clone has only a few counts. This sequence joins TRBV28 and TRBJ2-2; D may be TRBD2 (5 bases). The germline CDR1 and CDR2 sequences are MDHEN and SYDVKM. The CDR3 runs 14 residues. V dropped 6 bases and J dropped 0 bases, with 8 bases sitting between them. DNA of the CDR3: TGTGCCAGCAGGCCAGCGGCGAACACCGGGGAGCTGTTTTTT. It translates to CASRPAANTGELFF.

This clone was counted a few times. The V gene is TRBV11-3, the J gene TRBJ2-1, with TRBD2 identical over 13 bases. V shed 5 bases, J shed 10 bases, and the junction held 8 bases outside the gene matches. The CDR3 totals 15 residues. Per the germline V gene, CDR1 is SGHNT and CDR2 is YENEEA. In DNA, the CDR3 is TGTGCCAGCAGCCCCAGGACTAGCGGGAGTGGCGAGCAGTTCTTC. Its protein product is CASSPRTSGSGEQFF.

This clone appeared a few times. V and J are TRBV21-1 and TRBJ1-6. TRBV21-1 is classified as a pseudogene. This CDR3 has 17 amino acids. In nucleotides, the CDR3 is TGTGCCAGCAGCAAAGGAGACCGGGGTAAATGGAATTCACCCCTCCACTTT. Protein product: CASSKGDRGKWNSPLHF.

There are many counts of this clone. This chain links TRBV28 with TRBJ2-1; 8 bases are a match to TRBD1. The CDR3 covers 14 residues. Germline V gene sequence: CDR1 MDHEN, CDR2 SYDVKM. J lost 6 bases, V lost 3 bases, and 4 bases had no gene match. CDR3 nucleotides: TGTGCCAGCAGTTTCGAGGACAGGGTCAATGAGCAGTTCTTC. Amino acid sequence: CASSFEDRVNEQFF. Together with reference TRBV28 and TRBJ2-1, the CDR3 gives the full variable domain: DVKVTQSSRYLVKRTGEKVFLECVQDMDHENMFWYRQDPGLGLRLIYFSYDVKMKEKGDIPEGYSVSREKKERFSLILESASTNQTSMYLCASSFEDRVNEQFFGPGTRLTVL.

The table lists this clone with a few counts. The chain employs TRBV7-2 and TRBJ1-1; D remains unclear. Trimming shortened V by 5 bases and J by 5 bases, and 18 bases separated the two germline ends. This CDR3 is built from 15 residues. Germline V gene lookup returns CDR1 SGHTA and CDR2 FQGNSA. This CDR3 reads CASSPDPTGGTEAFF. CDR3 DNA sequence: TGTGCCAGCAGCCCGGACCCTACGGGAGGGACTGAAGCTTTCTTT.

This clone was observed a handful of times. This chain connects TRBV19 to TRBJ2-1; TRBD2 matches at 11 bases. CDR1 and CDR2 (germline): LNHDA, SQIVND (reference sequence). This CDR3 comprises 16 residues. The V gene end was trimmed by 5 bases and the J gene end by 2 bases; junction bases not matched to a gene: 5. In DNA, the CDR3 is TGTGCCAGTAGTCCCCGGACTAGCGGGCCCTACAATGAGCAGTTCTTC. The encoded protein is CASSPRTSGPYNEQFF.

The gene calls are TRBV9 and TRBJ2-5; TRBD2 matches at 9 bases. V shed 0 bases and J 5 bases; nucleotides not matched to a gene: 8. Looked up from germline, CDR1 is SGDLS and CDR2 is YYNGEE. The CDR3 length is 16 residues. DNA of the CDR3: TGTGCCAGCAGCGTAGGAGGTAGCGGGAGTGGGGAGACCCAGTACTTC. This encodes CASSVGGSGSGETQYF.

This clone was counted only a few times. This chain connects TRBV7-9 to TRBJ2-1, with a weak D call TRBD2 (6 bases). Germline V lookup: CDR1 SEHNR, CDR2 FQNEAQ (reference sequence). Trimming left V 3 bases short and J 6 bases short, with 12 bases between. CDR3 length: 14 residues. This CDR3 is CASSFESGANEQFF. CDR3 in DNA: TGTGCCAGCAGCTTCGAATCGGGAGCCAATGAGCAGTTCTTC.

This clone turned up a few times. The chain is built from TRBV9 and TRBJ2-6, with D unclear. Trimming removed 4 bases at V and 2 bases at J, with 19 bases between. Looked up from germline, CDR1 is SGDLS and CDR2 is YYNGEE. This CDR3 contains 18 residues. The CDR3 coding sequence is TGTGCCAGCAGCCCCAGCACTTCAGGCTCCCCTGGGGCCAACGTCCTGACTTTC. Translated: CASSPSTSGSPGANVLTF.